This is a list of T cell receptor beta chains from one sample in a study of blood T cell repertoires in COVID-19. The assay was immunoSEQ multiplex PCR, and TCRdb's table has in-frame clones only and misses some. This sample has fewer than 90,000 clones, with around 88% found just once. Sequenced sample: peripheral blood. These receptors all come from a man aged 55 to 70 with acute or convalescent COVID-19. The CDR3 runs from the conserved cysteine through the conserved F or W. Fields, in order: V gene, J gene, clone size, D gene, CDR3 protein, CDR3 DNA. The D gene is left open where the match is weak. Clone size is not always given. Where it is, it says once, few, many or a class for expanded clones.

>TRBV7-9|TRBJ2-1|-|TRBD2
CASSLGGLAEYNEQFF
TGTGCCAGCAGCTTAGGAGGGCTAGCGGAGTACAATGAGCAGTTCTTC
>TRBV5-1|TRBJ2-1|-|TRBD1
CASSLAQGAYNEQFF
TGCGCCAGCAGCTTGGCCCAGGGGGCGTACAATGAGCAGTTCTTC
>TRBV6-2/TRBV6-3|TRBJ2-3|few|TRBD2
CASSYWLAGADPDTQYF
TGTGCCAGCAGTTACTGGCTAGCGGGAGCCGACCCAGATACGCAGTATTTT
>TRBV7-2|TRBJ1-5|-|TRBD1
CASSPRQGGQPQHF
TGTGCCAGCAGCCCCCGACAGGGCGGTCAGCCCCAGCATTTT
>TRBV5-1|TRBJ2-7|-|TRBD1
CASAPGGQGYEQYF
TGCGCCAGCGCCCCCGGTGGACAGGGCTACGAGCAGTACTTC
>TRBV9|TRBJ1-1|once|-
CASSPHQQGLNTEAFF
TGTGCCAGCAGCCCCCATCAACAGGGTTTGAACACTGAAGCTTTCTTT
>TRBV7-2|TRBJ2-1|-|TRBD2
CASSWRLAGGSEQFF
TGTGCCAGCAGCTGGAGACTAGCGGGGGGGAGTGAGCAGTTCTTC
>TRBV7-8|TRBJ2-1|-|-
CASSYPSGGHTNEQFF
TGTGCCAGCAGCTATCCTTCTGGGGGACATACAAATGAGCAGTTCTTC
>TRBV5-1|TRBJ1-1|once|-
CASSRDYPGVMNTEAFF
TGCGCCAGCAGCCGGGACTACCCAGGGGTCATGAACACTGAAGCTTTCTTT
>TRBV30|TRBJ1-3|-|TRBD1
CAWRGTGFGNTIYF
TGTGCCTGGAGAGGGACAGGGTTCGGAAACACCATATATTTT
>TRBV6-6|TRBJ2-2|-|-
CASHREGGTGELFF
TGTGCCAGCCACAGGGAGGGGGGCACCGGGGAGCTGTTTTTT
>TRBV7-2|TRBJ2-5|-|TRBD2
CASSLGPGLAGEETQYF
TGTGCCAGCAGCTTGGGTCCGGGACTAGCGGGAGAGGAGACCCAGTACTTC
>TRBV7-9|TRBJ2-2|-|TRBD1
CASSFRGPTNTGELFF
TGTGCCAGCAGCTTTAGGGGGCCCACGAACACCGGGGAGCTGTTTTTT
>TRBV2|TRBJ1-6|-|TRBD1
CASSDRGTTVRSYNSPLHF
TGTGCCAGCAGTGACAGGGGGACCACAGTCCGCTCCTATAATTCACCCCTCCACTTT
>TRBV7-9|TRBJ2-1|-|TRBD2
CASSSGLAGGPSNEQFF
TGTGCCAGCAGCTCGGGACTAGCGGGGGGCCCCTCCAATGAGCAGTTCTTC
>TRBV19|TRBJ2-7|-|TRBD1
CASSNYPLQDRGAYEQYF
TGTGCCAGTAGTAATTACCCCCTCCAGGACAGGGGGGCCTACGAGCAGTACTTC
>TRBV7-3|TRBJ1-1|few|-
CASSSGVANTEAFF
TGTGCCAGCAGCTCCGGGGTAGCTAACACTGAAGCTTTCTTT
>TRBV10-3|TRBJ1-1|-|-
CAISEEGTMNTEAFF
TGTGCCATCAGTGAGGAGGGGACAATGAACACTGAAGCTTTCTTT
>TRBV28|TRBJ1-2|once|-
CASSRQDGYTF
TGTGCCAGCAGTAGACAGGATGGCTACACCTTC
>TRBV9|TRBJ2-7|once|TRBD1
CASSAGTETGPHEQYF
TGTGCCAGCAGCGCTGGGACGGAGACAGGGCCCCACGAGCAGTACTTC
>TRBV19|TRBJ2-1|once|TRBD2
CASLGTSGARGEQFF
TGTGCCAGCCTTGGGACTAGCGGGGCCCGGGGTGAGCAGTTCTTC
>TRBV19|TRBJ1-2|-|-
CASSAVAEANYGYTF
TGTGCCAGTAGTGCAGTGGCGGAAGCTAACTATGGCTACACCTTC
>TRBV6-1|TRBJ2-3|-|-
CASSEGLKTRTDTQYF
TGTGCCAGCAGTGAAGGACTCAAGACGCGCACAGATACGCAGTATTTT
>TRBV5-4|TRBJ2-2|once|-
CASSLVGDNTGELFF
TGTGCCAGCAGCTTGGTCGGGGATAACACCGGGGAGCTGTTTTTT
>TRBV3-1/TRBV3-2|TRBJ2-5|-|TRBD2
CASSRPTLGGLWEETQYF
TGTGCCAGCAGTCGCCCTACCCTGGGAGGGTTGTGGGAAGAGACCCAGTACTTC
>TRBV6-6|TRBJ1-2|once|-
CASSYGQGLYGYTF
TGTGCCAGCAGTTACGGCCAGGGGCTCTATGGCTACACCTTC